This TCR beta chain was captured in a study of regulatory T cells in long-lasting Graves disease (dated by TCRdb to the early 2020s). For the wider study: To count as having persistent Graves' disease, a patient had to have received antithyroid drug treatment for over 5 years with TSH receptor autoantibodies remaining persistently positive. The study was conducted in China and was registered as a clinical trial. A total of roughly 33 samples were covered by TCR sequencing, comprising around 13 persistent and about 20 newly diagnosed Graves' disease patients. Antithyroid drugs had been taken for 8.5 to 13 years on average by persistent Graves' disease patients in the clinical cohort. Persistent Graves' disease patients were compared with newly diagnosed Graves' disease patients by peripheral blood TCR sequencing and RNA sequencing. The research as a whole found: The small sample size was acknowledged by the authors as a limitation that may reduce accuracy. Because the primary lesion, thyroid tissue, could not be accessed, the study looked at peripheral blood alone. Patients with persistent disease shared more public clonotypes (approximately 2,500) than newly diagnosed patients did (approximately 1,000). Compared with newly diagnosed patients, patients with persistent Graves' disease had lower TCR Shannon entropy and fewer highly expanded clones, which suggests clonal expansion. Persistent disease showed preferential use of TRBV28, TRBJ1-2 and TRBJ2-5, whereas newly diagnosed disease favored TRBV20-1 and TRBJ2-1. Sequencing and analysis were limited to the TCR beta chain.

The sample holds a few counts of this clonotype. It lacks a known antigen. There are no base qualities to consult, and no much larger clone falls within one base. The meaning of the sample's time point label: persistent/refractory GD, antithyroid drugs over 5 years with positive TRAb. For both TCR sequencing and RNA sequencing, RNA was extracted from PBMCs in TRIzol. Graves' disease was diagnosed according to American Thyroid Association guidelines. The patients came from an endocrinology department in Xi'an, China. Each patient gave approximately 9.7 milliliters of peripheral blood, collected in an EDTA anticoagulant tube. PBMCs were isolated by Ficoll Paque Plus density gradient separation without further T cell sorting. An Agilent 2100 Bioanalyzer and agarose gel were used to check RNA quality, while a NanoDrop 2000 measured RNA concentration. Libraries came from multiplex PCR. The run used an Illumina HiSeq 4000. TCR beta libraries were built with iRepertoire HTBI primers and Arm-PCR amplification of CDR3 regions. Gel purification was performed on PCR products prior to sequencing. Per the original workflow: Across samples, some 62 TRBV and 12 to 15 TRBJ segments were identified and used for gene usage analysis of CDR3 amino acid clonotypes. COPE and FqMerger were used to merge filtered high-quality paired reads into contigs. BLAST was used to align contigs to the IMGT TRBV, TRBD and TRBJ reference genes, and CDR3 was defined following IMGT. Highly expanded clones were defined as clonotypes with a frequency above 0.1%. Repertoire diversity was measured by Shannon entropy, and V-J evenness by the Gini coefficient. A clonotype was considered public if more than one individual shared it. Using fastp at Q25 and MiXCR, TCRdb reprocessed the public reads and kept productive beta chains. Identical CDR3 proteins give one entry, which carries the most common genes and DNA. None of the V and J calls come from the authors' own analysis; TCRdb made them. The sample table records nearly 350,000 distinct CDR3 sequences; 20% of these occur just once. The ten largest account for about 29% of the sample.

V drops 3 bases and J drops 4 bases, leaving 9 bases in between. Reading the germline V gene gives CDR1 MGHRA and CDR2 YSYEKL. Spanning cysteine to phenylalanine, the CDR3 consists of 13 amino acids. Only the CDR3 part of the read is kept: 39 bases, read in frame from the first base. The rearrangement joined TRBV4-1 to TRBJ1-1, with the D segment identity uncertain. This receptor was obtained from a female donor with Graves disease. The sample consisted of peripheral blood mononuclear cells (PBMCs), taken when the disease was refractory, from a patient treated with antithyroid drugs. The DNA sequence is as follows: TGCGCCAGCAGCCAGCTGGGCGGCACTGAAGCTTTCTTT. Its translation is CASSQLGGTEAFF.